Each of the 22 T cell receptor beta chains below was sequenced from the same sample in a study of T cell clusters in autoimmune cytopenias. TRB rearrangements were amplified by touch-down multiplex PCR with mixed TRB-A/B primers. From its re-call of the multiplex PCR reads, TCRdb lists each CDR3 protein once, without DNA. This repertoire comprises approximately 12,000 distinct CDR3 sequences; its ten largest clones make up about 25%. TRB was amplified from roughly 270 ng of peripheral blood genomic DNA per sample. The sample also formed part of further work on T cell repertoires in aging, cancer and after chemotherapy.

Sequenced sample: peripheral blood. Source of these receptors: a human donor in good health.

V is TRBV30 and J is TRBJ1-1. CDR3 length: 13 residues. Germline values: CDR1 GTSNPN, CDR2 SVGIG (reference sequence). CDR3 loop: CAWSEGHGAEAFF.

The rearrangement uses TRBV11-3 and TRBJ1-2; TCRdb outputs TRBD1, but without DNA this stays unchecked. The germline V gene has CDR1 SGHNT and CDR2 YENEEA. The CDR3 totals 14 residues. CDR3 sequence: CASSLGQIGYGYTF.

The J gene is TRBJ1-2, the V gene TRBV5-1; TCRdb gives TRBD1 as the D gene, but with no DNA this cannot be confirmed. Germline V lookup: CDR1 SGHRS, CDR2 YFSETQ. The CDR3 contains 13 residues. The CDR3 sequence: CASSLRGGNGYTF.

The rearrangement joins TRBV12-3 or TRBV12-4 to TRBJ2-5; TCRdb's assignment of TRBD2 cannot be checked, as there is no DNA. The CDR3 length is 13 residues. CDR3 in amino acids: CASSSRAQETQYF.

The chain recombines TRBV6-6 with TRBJ1-6; the TCRdb call, TRBD1, lacks DNA for checking. From germline, CDR1 is MNHNY and CDR2 SVGAGI (reference sequence). The CDR3 contains 16 residues. The CDR3 reads CASSYRGQGLGSPLHF.

The rearrangement uses TRBV19 and TRBJ2-2; as DNA is missing, the TRBD2 call by TCRdb cannot be tested. This CDR3 has 18 residues. Germline V CDR1 and CDR2: LNHDA, SQIVND (reference sequence). The CDR3 loop reads CASSIGASGGYWAGELFF.

This chain connects TRBV15 to TRBJ2-6; the TCRdb call, TRBD2, lacks DNA for checking. CDR1 LNHNV and CDR2 YYDKDF come from the germline V gene (reference sequence). The CDR3 totals 16 residues. The CDR3 reads CATSPHGGHGANVLTF.

This clonotype is classed as medium-sized by frequency. The chain couples TRBV29-1 to TRBJ2-7; TCRdb's D gene call, TRBD1, goes unchecked for lack of DNA. Germline V gene data show CDR1 as SQVTM and CDR2 as ANQGSEA. The CDR3 covers 15 residues. The CDR3: CSVEGGQGSPYEQYF.

Judged by frequency, this clonotype is medium-sized. The chain uses TRBV19 and TRBJ2-2. Germline V gene data show CDR1 as LNHDA and CDR2 as SQIVND (reference sequence). The CDR3 extends over 11 amino acids. CDR3 sequence: CASSRDGELFF.

The chain joins TRBV6-5 to TRBJ2-7; TCRdb indicates TRBD1, and absent DNA this call remains unverified. Germline V gives CDR1 MNHEY, CDR2 SVGAGI. The CDR3 is 12 residues long. The CDR3 sequence: CATGQDSYEQYF.

The chain has TRBV6-1 and TRBJ1-2. The CDR3 sequence is 12 residues long. Germline-derived CDR1 and CDR2 are MNHNS and SASEGT. CDR3 amino acids: CASSGVMRGYTF.

This chain joins TRBV10-3 and TRBJ2-3; TCRdb names TRBD1, which stays unverified in the absence of DNA. Germline V gene sequence: CDR1 ENHRY, CDR2 SYGVKD. The CDR3 is 15 residues long. The CDR3 sequence: CAIGATGDEGDTQYF.

The CDR3 sequence is CASSPGNVVGTDTQYF. The chain carries TRBV11-3 and TRBJ2-3; the D call of TRBD1 rests on TCRdb alone, since no DNA is present to check it. CDR3 length: 16 amino acids. The V gene's germline CDR1 is SGHNT and CDR2 YENEEA.

This clonotype shows up as medium-sized by frequency. The chain links TRBV11-3 to TRBJ2-3. The CDR3 contains 13 residues. Per germline, CDR1 SGHNT and CDR2 YENEEA. CDR3 sequence reads: CASSLLWRDTQYF.

The chain joins TRBV12-3 or TRBV12-4 to TRBJ1-2. This CDR3 spans 13 amino acids. This chain's CDR3 is CASRRDSGYGYTF.

The rearrangement joins TRBV19 to TRBJ1-1. The CDR3 is made up of 13 amino acids. Per germline, CDR1 LNHDA and CDR2 SQIVND (reference sequence). The CDR3 sequence is CASSTAIFAEAFF. Drawing the rest from reference TRBV19 and TRBJ1-1, the complete variable domain is DGGITQSPKYLFRKEGQNVTLSCEQNLNHDAMYWYRQDPGQGLRLIYYSQIVNDFQKGDIAEGYSVSREKKESFPLTVTSAQKNPTAFYLCASSTAIFAEAFFGQGTRLTVV.

The chain combines TRBV12-3 or TRBV12-4 with TRBJ2-7. CDR3 length: 11 residues. The CDR3 region is CASSPAVEQYF.

This chain uses TRBV6-1 with TRBJ2-2; as DNA is missing, the TRBD2 call by TCRdb cannot be tested. Germline V CDR1 and CDR2: MNHNS, SASEGT. This CDR3 contains 17 residues. The CDR3 protein is CASSAWGLAGFTGELFF.

The rearrangement joins TRBV30 to TRBJ1-4; TCRdb selects TRBD1, and the lack of DNA leaves this call unchecked. Germline V CDR1 and CDR2: GTSNPN, SVGIG (reference sequence). CDR3 length: 14 amino acids. CDR3 sequence: CAWTGGNVNEKLFF.

V gene TRBV30 combines with J gene TRBJ1-5; TCRdb's assignment of TRBD1 cannot be checked, as there is no DNA. CDR3 size: 17 residues. Germline-derived CDR1 and CDR2 are GTSNPN and SVGIG (reference sequence). The CDR3: CAWSVGQGWVGNQPQHF.

The rearrangement links TRBV11-3 to TRBJ2-7; the D gene TCRdb calls, TRBD2, cannot be checked with no DNA. Per the germline V gene, CDR1 is SGHNT and CDR2 is YENEEA. The CDR3 runs 15 residues. CDR3: CASSPRTTGRYEQYF. The variable domain in full, completed from reference TRBV11-3 and TRBJ2-7, reads EAGVVQSPRYKIIEKKQPVAFWCNPISGHNTLYWYLQNLGQGPELLIRYENEEAVDDSQLPKDRFSAERLKGVDSTLKIQPAELGDSAVYLCASSPRTTGRYEQYFGPGTRLTVT.

The chain's CDR3 is CASSLGSSYEQYF. The chain joins TRBV5-1 to TRBJ2-7. CDR3 length: 13 residues. The germline V gene has CDR1 SGHRS and CDR2 YFSETQ. Together with reference TRBV5-1 and TRBJ2-7, the CDR3 gives the full variable domain: KAGVTQTPRYLIKTRGQQVTLSCSPISGHRSVSWYQQTPGQGLQFLFEYFSETQRNKGNFPGRFSGRQFSNSRSEMNVSTLELGDSALYLCASSLGSSYEQYFGPGTRLTVT.